The clone carrying this T cell receptor beta chain has at least ten counts. Its specificity is unknown. The read halts 3 residues ahead of the CDR3 end, with the missing end drawn from the germline J gene. The entry originates in a study of T cell clonality in common variable immunodeficiency. The study's findings and limits: TCRbeta clonality was increased in CVID versus healthy controls. Compared with controls, CVID subjects had fewer shared TCRbeta clones. Reportedly, TCR beta sequences from common variable immunodeficiency showed fewer deletions and N-nucleotide insertions.

TCRdb keeps only in-frame clones here, not all; method: immunoSEQ multiplex PCR. The sample holds tens of thousands of clones, and no clone turns up only once. The CDR3 spans 15 residues. J gave up 4 bases and V 4 bases, and 2 bases lay outside the gene matches. CDR1 and CDR2 (germline): SNHLY, FYNNEI. Blood samples were heparinized, roughly 5 to 9 ml per donor. The clonotype comes from a person aged 18 to 70 in good health. V usage is TRBV2 and J usage is TRBJ2-2, with 11 bases identical to TRBD2. Material for sequencing was peripheral blood mononuclear cells. The part of the CDR3 DNA that was read is TGTGCCAGCAGTGGACTAGCGGGGCTCACCGGGGAG. Encoded protein: CASSGLAGLTGE. The entire CDR3 reads CASSGLAGLTGELFF.